This paragraph covers one T cell receptor beta chain sequence. The antigen is undetermined. Chemo-refractory metastatic non-small-cell lung cancer patients underwent focal radiation alongside CTLA-4 blockade with ipilimumab. The source of the sample is a study of radiotherapy plus CTLA-4 blockade in lung cancer. Study background: The study recorded objective responses in about 18% of patients and disease control in 31%.

Study-wide results and limits: Strongest reported response predictors: early blood clone changes and post-radiation interferon-beta.

Clones were read by immunoSEQ multiplex PCR, and TCRdb kept only the in-frame ones, dropping some. The table lists around 40,000 clones, about 70% of them singletons, with around a tenth in the top ten. This TCR was recovered from a human donor with non-small cell lung cancer who had stable disease on radiotherapy plus ipilimumab. This specimen consisted of peripheral blood, obtained from a patient treated with radiotherapy plus ipilimumab.

CDR3 amino acids: CASSGRGQRSSYNEQFF. DNA for the CDR3: TGTGCCAGCAGCGGCAGAGGTCAGAGGAGCTCCTACAATGAGCAGTTCTTC. V gene TRBV28 combines with J gene TRBJ2-1; D uncertain. V was cut by 6 bases and J by 0 bases, with 18 bases left in between. The CDR3 spans 17 residues. Germline V gene data show CDR1 as MDHEN and CDR2 as SYDVKM.